The T cell receptor (beta chain) under discussion was sequenced for a study of blood T cells in healthy people across ages. The second PCR ran about 6 to 11 cycles with a sample-barcoded 5' primer and J-beta primers. TCRdb re-called the 5' RACE reads through MiXCR, storing one row per CDR3 protein. The sample lists 750,000 to 850,000 distinct CDR3 sequences; approximately 25% were seen once. Study findings and constraints: Naive CD4+ cells and diversity were both higher in long-lived donors than in aged donors.

This clonotype was seen only a few times. Antigen: not known. Whenever a sample was processed, at least 6.5 million PBMCs were isolated. These data also formed part of another study, on T cells of mothers and their children. That work states: TCR recombination output is shaped by thymic selection similarly in related and unrelated pairs.

The sequence was obtained from a boy aged 5-17 years in good health. Sequenced material: blood.

Here the CDR3 DNA reads TGTGCCAGCAGTACCCAAACCCGGGACAGGGGCACTTACGAGCAGTACTTC. It encodes CASSTQTRDRGTYEQYF. The V gene is TRBV28, the J gene TRBJ2-7; 10 bases are a match to TRBD1. Trimming cost V 5 bases and J 4 bases; bases outside gene matches: 14. Germline lookup yields CDR1 MDHEN and CDR2 SYDVKM. The CDR3 is made up of 17 amino acids.